This TCR beta chain was obtained from a study of OX40 agonist ivuxolimab in advanced cancers. Study summary: Eligibility admitted prior anti-PD-1, anti-PD-L1 or anti-CTLA-4 therapy; 35% to 40% had some. Partial responses occurred in Three dose-escalation patients, one with hepatocellular carcinoma and two with cutaneous melanoma.

Profiling relied on immunoSEQ multiplex PCR, and the TCRdb table lists in-frame clones only, not all of them. Among 98,000 or so clones listed, less than 95% were seen once. Worth noting for this clone: As yet, its antigen is unknown.

Points from the study as a whole: Partial responders receiving 0.1-3.0 mg/kg showed among the lowest clonal expansion.

Germline CDR1 SGHNT, CDR2 YYREEE (reference sequence). Trimming removed 5 bases from V and 3 bases from J; junction bases left unmatched: 7. This CDR3 has 15 residues. The source material was CD4+ or CD8+ T cells sorted from blood, sampled in a trial of the OX40 agonist ivuxolimab. The J gene is TRBJ1-1, the V gene TRBV5-4, with 10 bases identical to TRBD1. This clonotype was sampled from an adult with an advanced solid tumor such as melanoma, head and neck, liver or kidney cancer. CDR3 nucleotide sequence: TGTGCCAGCAGTCAGGACAGGGGGTCTTACACTGAAGCTTTCTTT. Amino acids: CASSQDRGSYTEAFF.